One sample yielded the 17 T cell receptor beta chains listed below, sequenced in a study of shared clonotypes between healthy human individuals. Clones were sequenced by immunoSEQ multiplex PCR, and TCRdb holds only the in-frame ones, with some missing. The data hold roughly 1 million clones, with about 75% observed a single time. Sequenced sample: memory CD4+ T cells sorted from blood. Subset given: CD45RA-negative fraction. The source is a man between 18 and 29 years old in good health.

The chain is built from TRBV7-6 and TRBJ2-5; 10 positions match TRBD1. The CDR3 is made up of 16 amino acids. With 6 bases clipped from V and 0 bases from J, the junction kept 7 bases outside the gene matches. Germline values: CDR1 SGHVS, CDR2 FNYEAQ. In DNA, the CDR3 is TGTGCCAGCAGTTCGCCGGGACAGGGGAACCAAGAGACCCAGTACTTC. Translated, it gives CASSSPGQGNQETQYF.

To note about this clone: Being one base from a much bigger clone, this may be a read error. The chain is built from TRBV5-1 and TRBJ1-1, with D possibly matching TRBD1 (5 bases). CDR3 length: 15 residues. CDR1 is SGHRS, CDR2 YFSETQ, per germline. The CDR3 DNA is TGCGTCAGCAGCTTAGGAGGGGAATTGAACACTGAAGCTTTCTTT. Amino acid sequence: CVSSLGGELNTEAFF.

There are a few counts of this clone. The chain uses TRBV19 and TRBJ1-1, with no clear D. CDR1 LNHDA and CDR2 SQIVND come from the germline V gene (reference sequence). Between the trimmed V and J ends, which lost 1 base and 4 bases, there was a span of 7 bases. The CDR3 loop spans 13 amino acids. The DNA for the CDR3 is TGTGCCAGTAGTATAGGCGGGAGCACTGAAGCTTTCTTT. It yields the protein CASSIGGSTEAFF.

This clone has just a few counts. Other nucleotide sequences in the sample specify the same CDR3. The gene calls are TRBV18 and TRBJ1-5; 9 positions agree with TRBD1. This CDR3 has 16 residues. V dropped 3 bases and J dropped 2; count of bases not matched to a gene: 5. The germline gives CDR1 KGHSH, CDR2 LQKENI. The CDR3 nucleotides are TGTGCCAGCTCACCTCCGGGACAGGGTGGCAATCAGCCCCAGCATTTT. Its translation: CASSPPGQGGNQPQHF.

As regards this clone: Other DNA sequences within the sample encode an identical CDR3. V usage is TRBV28 and J usage is TRBJ1-2; D remains ambiguous. The CDR3 runs to 12 residues. With 1 base removed from V and 5 bases from J, the gap between germline ends came to 5 bases. Looked up from germline, CDR1 is MDHEN and CDR2 is SYDVKM. CDR3 protein: CASSLSGYGYTF. The CDR3 region has the DNA TGTGCCAGCAGTTTATCCGGATATGGCTACACCTTC.

The rearrangement joins TRBV18 to TRBJ2-7, with 10 bases matching TRBD1. Germline-derived CDR1 and CDR2 are KGHSH and LQKENI. V shed 5 bases and J 2 bases; nucleotides not matched to a gene: 6. This CDR3 has 15 residues. This CDR3 reads CASSIAGQGTYEQYF. CDR3 bases: TGTGCCAGCTCAATAGCGGGACAGGGGACCTACGAGCAGTACTTC.

The genes are TRBV4-3 and TRBJ1-5, with D uncertain. Germline V gene data show CDR1 as LGHNA and CDR2 as YSLEER. The CDR3 is made up of 14 amino acids. V was clipped by 0 bases and J by 3 bases, with 6 bases between them. The chain's CDR3 is CASSQDRANQPQHF. Here the CDR3 DNA reads TGCGCCAGCAGCCAAGATCGGGCCAATCAGCCCCAGCATTTT.

There are many counts of this clone. J is TRBJ2-2 and V is TRBV28; D possibly matches TRBD1 or TRBD2 (5 bases each). Trimming cost V 0 bases and J 5 bases, with 7 bases left between them. The germline gives CDR1 MDHEN, CDR2 SYDVKM. This CDR3 comprises 14 residues. CDR3 sequence reads: CASSLWGETGELFF. The DNA of the CDR3 is TGTGCCAGCAGTTTATGGGGGGAGACCGGGGAGCTGTTTTTT.

The sample holds a few counts of this clone. V and J are TRBV5-1 and TRBJ2-2; possible D gene TRBD1, 5 bases. V lost 4 bases to trimming and J lost 1 base, with 14 bases between them. The CDR3 runs 16 residues. CDR1 is SGHRS and CDR2 is YFSETQ in the germline V gene. CDR3 nucleotide sequence: TGCGCCAGCAGCCTTTGGGGCGCAGGGAACACCGGGGAGCTGTTTTTT. Its translation: CASSLWGAGNTGELFF.

This clone was seen more than once but under ten times. This chain joins TRBV28 and TRBJ1-6; D is ambiguous. The CDR3 contains 13 residues. V was cut by 4 bases and J by 7 bases, with 8 bases left in between. The V gene's germline CDR1 is MDHEN and CDR2 SYDVKM. Here the CDR3 DNA reads TGTGCCAGCAGTTCCTTACAGAATTCACCCCTCCACTTT. Translating gives CASSSLQNSPLHF.

V usage is TRBV27 and J usage is TRBJ2-2; TRBD1 matches at 8 bases. Germline CDR1 is MNHEY and CDR2 is SMNVEV (reference sequence). This CDR3 has 14 residues. V trimming: 6 bases; J trimming: 4 bases; junction bases outside the gene matches: 4. CDR3 nucleotide sequence: TGTGCCAGCAGAAACAGGGGGAGCACCGGGGAGCTGTTTTTT. Its protein is CASRNRGSTGELFF.

Here the CDR3 reads CASSPYREGNEKLFF. CDR3 bases: TGCGCCAGCAGCCCGTACAGGGAGGGTAATGAAAAACTGTTTTTT. V gene TRBV5-1 combines with J gene TRBJ1-4; possibly TRBD1 for D (6 bases). V dropped 4 bases and J dropped 4 bases, with 14 bases sitting between them. Looked up from germline, CDR1 is SGHRS and CDR2 is YFSETQ. CDR3 size: 15 residues. Looking up the rest from reference TRBV5-1 and TRBJ1-4 gives the full variable domain: KAGVTQTPRYLIKTRGQQVTLSCSPISGHRSVSWYQQTPGQGLQFLFEYFSETQRNKGNFPGRFSGRQFSNSRSEMNVSTLELGDSALYLCASSPYREGNEKLFFGSGTQLSVL.

CDR3 in amino acids: CASTPRLSGRTDTQYF. The CDR3 DNA is TGCGCCAGCACTCCTAGACTTAGCGGACGCACAGATACGCAGTATTTT. V gene TRBV5-1 combines with J gene TRBJ2-3; possibly TRBD2 for D (6 bases). In germline, CDR1 is SGHRS, CDR2 YFSETQ. CDR3 size: 16 residues. The ends were cut back, 6 bases at V and 1 base at J, with 18 bases in the middle.

J is TRBJ1-4 and V is TRBV11-2; 9 nucleotides match TRBD1. Germline loops: CDR1 SGHAT, CDR2 FQNNGV. The CDR3 loop spans 15 amino acids. V lost 3 bases, J lost 6 bases, and 5 bases stayed unmatched. The CDR3 is CASSLYRGRDEKLFF. Here the CDR3 DNA reads TGTGCCAGCAGCTTGTACAGGGGGCGCGATGAAAAACTGTTTTTT.

This clone was counted a single time. This sequence joins TRBV28 and TRBJ2-1; the D gene is possibly TRBD1 (5 bases). Germline V gene lookup returns CDR1 MDHEN and CDR2 SYDVKM. This CDR3 comprises 15 residues. The ends were cut back, 6 bases at V and 3 bases at J, with 15 bases in the middle. CDR3 bases: TGTGCCAGCAGGGTAACAGGAGCCAACTACAATGAGCAGTTCTTC. This sequence encodes CASRVTGANYNEQFF.

V usage is TRBV11-2 and J usage is TRBJ2-7, with a tentative D call TRBD2 (6 bases). Germline assignment: CDR1 SGHAT and CDR2 FQNNGV. This CDR3 comprises 14 residues. V lost 8 bases and J 3 bases, leaving 17 bases between the germline ends. The CDR3 loop reads CASSSWGLDYEQYF. CDR3 coding DNA: TGTGCCAGCTCCTCTTGGGGACTGGACTACGAGCAGTACTTC.

With respect to this clone: The sample carries other DNA sequences with the same CDR3. V gene TRBV7-6 combines with J gene TRBJ2-5; D is uncertain. Trimming pared 1 base from V and 3 bases from J, leaving 9 bases between. The CDR3 runs 14 residues. From germline, CDR1 is SGHVS and CDR2 FNYEAQ. CDR3 loop: CASSLVGGEETQYF. DNA of the CDR3: TGTGCCAGCAGCTTAGTGGGCGGAGAAGAGACCCAGTACTTC. Looking up the rest from reference TRBV7-6 and TRBJ2-5 gives the full variable domain: GAGVSQSPRYKVTKRGQDVALRCDPISGHVSLYWYRQALGQGPEFLTYFNYEAQQDKSGLPNDRFSAERPEGSISTLTIQRTEQRDSAMYRCASSLVGGEETQYFGPGTRLLVL.